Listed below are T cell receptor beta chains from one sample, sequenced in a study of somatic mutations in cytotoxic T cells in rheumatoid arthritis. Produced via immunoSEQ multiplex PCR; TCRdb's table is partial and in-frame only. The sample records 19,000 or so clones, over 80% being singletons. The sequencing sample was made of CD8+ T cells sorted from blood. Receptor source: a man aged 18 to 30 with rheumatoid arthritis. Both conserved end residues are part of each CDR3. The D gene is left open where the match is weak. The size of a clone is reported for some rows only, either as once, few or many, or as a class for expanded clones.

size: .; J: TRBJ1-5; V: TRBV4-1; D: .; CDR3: CASSQERSALNQPQHF; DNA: TGCGCCAGCAGCCAAGAGAGGTCAGCGCTTAATCAGCCCCAGCATTTT
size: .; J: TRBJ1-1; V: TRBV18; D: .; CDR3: CASSPRVRGGTEAFF; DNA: TGTGCCAGCTCACCAAGGGTCCGGGGAGGCACTGAAGCTTTCTTT
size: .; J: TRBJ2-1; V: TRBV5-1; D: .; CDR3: CASSLTRGTYNEQFF; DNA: TGCGCCAGCAGCTTGACTAGAGGAACCTACAATGAGCAGTTCTTC
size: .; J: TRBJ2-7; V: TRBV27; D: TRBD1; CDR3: CASSRGTGEYEQYF; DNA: TGTGCCAGCAGTCGAGGGACAGGGGAGTACGAGCAGTACTTC
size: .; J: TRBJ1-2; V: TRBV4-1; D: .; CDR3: CASSQEQASRQDGYTF; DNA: TGCGCCAGCAGCCAAGAGCAAGCCTCTCGTCAGGATGGCTACACCTTC
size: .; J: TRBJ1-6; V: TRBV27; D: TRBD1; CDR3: CASRTGQGGNSPLHF; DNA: TGTGCCAGCAGGACGGGACAGGGGGGTAATTCACCCCTCCACTTT
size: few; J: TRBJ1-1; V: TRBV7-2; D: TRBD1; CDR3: CASGRQGFFAEAFF; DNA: TGTGCCAGCGGACGACAGGGATTTTTCGCTGAAGCTTTCTTT
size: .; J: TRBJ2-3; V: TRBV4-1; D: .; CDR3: CASSQIGADTQYF; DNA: TGCGCCAGCAGCCAAATCGGGGCAGATACGCAGTATTTT
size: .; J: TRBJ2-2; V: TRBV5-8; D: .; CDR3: CATYGAGELFF; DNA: TGTGCCACCTACGGAGCCGGGGAGCTGTTTTTT
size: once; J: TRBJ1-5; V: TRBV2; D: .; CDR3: CASSVVAGSNQPQHF; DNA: TGTGCCAGCAGTGTGGTGGCAGGGAGCAATCAGCCCCAGCATTTT
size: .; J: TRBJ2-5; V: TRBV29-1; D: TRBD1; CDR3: CSVGWDRETQYF; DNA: TGCAGCGTTGGATGGGACAGGGAGACCCAGTACTTC
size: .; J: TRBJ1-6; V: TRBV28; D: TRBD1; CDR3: CASSRTGMGSPLHF; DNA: TGTGCCAGCAGCAGGACAGGGATGGGGTCACCCCTCCACTTT
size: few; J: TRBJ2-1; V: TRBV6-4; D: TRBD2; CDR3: CASSDGLAGGNEQFF; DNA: TGTGCCAGCAGTGACGGACTAGCGGGGGGGAATGAGCAGTTCTTC
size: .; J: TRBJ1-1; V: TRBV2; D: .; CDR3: CASSEAHRGGEAFF; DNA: TGTGCCAGCAGTGAAGCGCATCGAGGGGGTGAAGCTTTCTTT
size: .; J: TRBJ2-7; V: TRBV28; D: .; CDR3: CASSKYGDTLFYEQYF; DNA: TGTGCCAGCAGCAAATACGGGGACACTTTATTCTACGAGCAGTACTTC
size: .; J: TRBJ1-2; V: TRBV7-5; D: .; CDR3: CARSSPGTGNYGYTF; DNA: TGTGCCAGAAGCTCCCCCGGGACAGGGAACTATGGCTACACCTTC
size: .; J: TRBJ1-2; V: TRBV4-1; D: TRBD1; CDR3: CASSHGQGEGYTF; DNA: TGCGCCAGCAGCCACGGACAGGGAGAAGGCTACACCTTC
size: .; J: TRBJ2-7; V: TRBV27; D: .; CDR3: CASSLSAGSLYEQYF; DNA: TGTGCCAGCAGTTTATCGGCGGGGAGCCTTTACGAGCAGTACTTC